The source of this T cell receptor beta chain is a study of T-cell reconstitution after alpha-beta-depleted transplantation in children (TCRdb year 2016). With regard to the full study: Using TCR repertoire profiling, the study quantitatively followed how T-cell immune reconstitution unfolded in children after TCRalphabeta/CD19-depleted allogeneic hematopoietic cell transplantation.

The receptor library was made with PCR. The run used an Illumina HiSeq 2500. To normalize quantification of the TCRbeta repertoire, the TCR libraries were built with molecular barcoding that relied on unique molecular identifiers. Using fastp trimming at Q25 and MiXCR clonotype assembly, TCRdb reanalyzed the public sequencing data and kept in-frame beta chains. Rows with a matching CDR3 protein are joined into one entry that keeps the most common DNA and genes. This sample lists hundreds of thousands of distinct CDR3 sequences; roughly 15% were detected once. About 1.1% of the sample is taken by the ten largest. On this clonotype itself: Its target antigen remains unknown. Qualities for individual bases were not recorded, and no much larger clone is one base off.

V sheds 5 bases and J sheds 0 bases, leaving 16 bases between their ends. According to the germline V gene (reference sequence), CDR1 reads DFQATT and CDR2 reads SNEGSKA. The CDR3 goes from the cysteine to the phenylalanine over 15 residues. Only CDR3 DNA is held: 45 bases, read in frame from base 1. The starting material was PBMCs from the stem cell graft donor, obtained from the stem cell graft. The V gene is TRBV20-1 and the J gene is TRBJ1-1; a tentative D call is TRBD1 (6 bases match). The source is a human donor who donated a stem cell graft to a child with acute myeloid leukemia. The DNA reads TGCAGTGCTTACCAGGGGCGCCAGATGAACACTGAAGCTTTCTTT. Translated, it gives CSAYQGRQMNTEAFF.